This T cell receptor beta chain was sequenced in a study of graft-versus-host responses after intestinal transplantation. Comment on this clone: Its target is not known.

Only in-frame clones appear in the TCRdb table, and some are missing; sequencing was by immunoSEQ multiplex PCR. The top ten clones hold roughly 7.3% of a sample with approximately 81,000 clones, about nine tenths of them seen once. V was pared by 2 bases and J by 2 bases, with 14 bases of the junction left unmatched. Looked up from germline, CDR1 is MNHEY and CDR2 is SMNVEV (reference sequence). This CDR3 contains 20 residues. Material: unstimulated CD8+ T cells sorted from spleen or lymph node cells, obtained before transplant. V gene TRBV27 combines with J gene TRBJ2-3; 12 nucleotides align to TRBD2. This TCR was sampled from a human donor who was the organ donor for an intestinal transplant. CDR3 protein: CASSLSSSGGAVDPTDTQYF. As DNA, the CDR3 is TGTGCCAGCAGTTTAAGTTCTAGCGGGGGGGCCGTTGACCCCACAGATACGCAGTATTTT.